This T cell receptor beta chain was obtained from a study of vaccination and CD4 T cells after COVID-19. The study's findings and limits: Spike mono-reactivity marked 304 of 307 vaccine-specific clones in convalescent patients.

Treatment specified: roughly 11-day PBMC culture with coronavirus spike peptide pools or control peptides (ViraFEST assay). By sample fraction, this clonotype is medium-sized. Its specificity is not known. The study sequenced cultured CD4+ T cell DNA using the Oncomine TCR Beta short-read assay. TCRdb used MiXCR to reprocess the PCR reads, holding one entry per CDR3 protein. The table has several thousand distinct CDR3 sequences, 21% seen once. The receptor comes from a human donor who had recovered from COVID-19. The specimen comprised CD4+ T cells from blood, cultured in vitro, sampled after SARS-CoV-2 vaccination.

The CDR3 nucleotides read TGTGCCAGCAGTTACTCAAGGGGAACCTACGAGCAGTACTTC. Residues: CASSYSRGTYEQYF. The V and J genes are TRBV6-5 and TRBJ2-7, with D possibly being TRBD1 (5 bases). V was pared by 0 bases and J by 2 bases, with 8 bases between. This CDR3 spans 14 amino acids. Looked up from germline, CDR1 is MNHEY and CDR2 is SVGAGI.